The rows below give T cell receptor beta chains drawn from one sample of a study of T cell changes during pregnancy in multiple sclerosis. TCRdb's copy holds only in-frame clones and misses some; the assay was immunoSEQ multiplex PCR. Of under 65,000 clones in the sample, 80% to 95% are singletons; the top ten hold 0.5%. Here the sequenced sample was CD4+ T cells from peripheral blood mononuclear cells, taken in the third trimester of pregnancy. These receptors came from a female donor with multiple sclerosis, enrolled in a pregnancy study. Both conserved end residues are part of each CDR3. D genes are given only for firm matches. Clone sizes are given selectively: once, few, many, or a class where the clone is expanded.

CDR3aa	CDR3nt	d_gene	j_gene	abundance	v_gene
CASSSYSNQPQHF	TGTGCCAGCAGTTCCTATAGCAATCAGCCCCAGCATTTT	-	TRBJ1-5	-	TRBV27
CASSQEGGQPQHF	TGCGCCAGCAGCCAAGAGGGGGGGCAGCCCCAGCATTTT	-	TRBJ1-5	-	TRBV4-1
CASSLREPGQGVLDTQYF	TGTGCCAGCAGCTTAAGGGAACCGGGACAGGGGGTTCTAGATACGCAGTATTTT	TRBD1	TRBJ2-3	-	TRBV7-3
CASSSHGLAGADTGELFF	TGCGCCAGCAGCTCCCATGGGCTAGCGGGGGCTGACACCGGGGAGCTGTTTTTT	TRBD2	TRBJ2-2	-	TRBV5-1
CASSPSSGGTGELFF	TGTGCCAGCAGCCCCTCCTCGGGTGGCACCGGGGAGCTGTTTTTT	-	TRBJ2-2	-	TRBV7-3
CASSLSRTGNGYTF	TGTGCCAGCAGCTTATCCAGGACAGGGAATGGCTACACCTTC	TRBD1	TRBJ1-2	-	TRBV7-3
CASGGLYEQYF	TGTGCCAGCGGGGGCCTCTACGAGCAGTACTTC	-	TRBJ2-7	-	TRBV9
CASSLGQGGYYEQYF	TGCGCCAGCAGCTTGGGGCAGGGAGGGTACTACGAGCAGTACTTC	TRBD2	TRBJ2-7	-	TRBV5-1
CASSLSGGANEQFF	TGTGCCAGCAGCTTAAGCGGGGGGGCCAATGAGCAGTTCTTC	TRBD2	TRBJ2-1	-	TRBV7-3
CASSVEEGTQYF	TGTGCCAGCAGCGTGGAGGAGGGGACCCAGTACTTC	-	TRBJ2-5	-	TRBV9
CASRGTGPYGYTF	TGCGCCAGCCGCGGAACAGGACCCTATGGCTACACCTTC	-	TRBJ1-2	-	TRBV5-1
CASSLLPGTPSPLHF	TGTGCCAGCAGCTTACTGCCAGGAACCCCCTCACCCCTCCACTTT	-	TRBJ1-6	-	TRBV7-2
CASSLGLGLAFGRTDTQYF	TGTGCCAGCAGTTTAGGCTTGGGACTAGCCTTCGGTCGAACAGATACGCAGTATTTT	TRBD2	TRBJ2-3	-	TRBV27
CASRDTAATNEKLFF	TGTGCCAGCAGGGACACTGCAGCAACTAATGAAAAACTGTTTTTT	-	TRBJ1-4	-	TRBV27
CASSASRVQAWSGYTF	TGTGCCAGCAGCGCATCCCGTGTACAGGCCTGGAGTGGCTACACCTTC	-	TRBJ1-2	-	TRBV9
CASSLVTGIQYF	TGTGCCAGCAGCTTAGTGACGGGCATTCAGTACTTC	-	TRBJ2-4	-	TRBV7-8
CASSPGTPIQETQYF	TGTGCCAGCAGCCCCGGGACACCAATCCAAGAGACCCAGTACTTC	-	TRBJ2-5	-	TRBV5-8
CASSSDRGSYNSPLHF	TGCGCCAGCAGCTCGGACCGGGGGTCCTATAATTCACCCCTCCACTTT	-	TRBJ1-6	-	TRBV5-1
CASSFGGGPYNEQFF	TGTGCCAGCAGTTTCGGCGGGGGGCCTTACAATGAGCAGTTCTTC	TRBD2	TRBJ2-1	-	TRBV6-5
CATLHTVPYEQYF	TGTGCCACTCTCCATACAGTTCCCTACGAGCAGTACTTC	-	TRBJ2-7	-	TRBV6-4
CASSSQEAPIVTQYF	TGTGCCAGCAGTTCCCAGGAGGCTCCTATCGTTACGCAGTATTTT	-	TRBJ2-3	-	TRBV27
CASSQGLAGSYNEQFF	TGTGCCAGCAGCCAGGGACTAGCGGGGAGTTACAATGAGCAGTTCTTC	TRBD2	TRBJ2-1	-	TRBV5-6
CASSFAGNGYTF	TGTGCCAGCAGTTTCGCGGGGAACGGCTACACCTTC	-	TRBJ1-2	-	TRBV27
CATSSNRGGYNEQFF	TGTGCCACCAGCAGCAACAGGGGAGGCTACAATGAGCAGTTCTTC	-	TRBJ2-1	-	TRBV15
CAWGKESYGYTF	TGTGCCTGGGGTAAGGAGAGCTATGGCTACACCTTC	-	TRBJ1-2	-	TRBV30
CASSESGGWEQFF	TGTGCCAGCAGTGAGTCCGGGGGTTGGGAGCAGTTCTTC	-	TRBJ2-1	-	TRBV6-1
CASSLISSYNEQFF	TGTGCCAGCAGCTTAATCAGCTCCTACAATGAGCAGTTCTTC	-	TRBJ2-1	-	TRBV7-9
CASSSFRDRYIAGELFF	TGTGCCAGCAGCTCCTTCCGGGACAGGTATATCGCCGGGGAGCTGTTTTTT	TRBD1	TRBJ2-2	-	TRBV7-9
CASSHRGLTEAFF	TGCGCCAGCAGCCACAGGGGGCTTACTGAAGCTTTCTTT	TRBD1	TRBJ1-1	-	TRBV4-1
CASSGDRARGEAFF	TGTGCCAGCAGTGGCGACAGGGCCCGTGGCGAAGCTTTCTTT	TRBD1	TRBJ1-1	-	TRBV9
CASSQSGGLRAFF	TGCGCCAGCAGTCAATCGGGCGGGCTTCGGGCTTTCTTT	-	TRBJ1-1	-	TRBV23-1
CASSNHPRGDKTSNQPQHF	TGTGCCAGCAGCAACCACCCCCGGGGGGACAAAACTAGCAATCAGCCCCAGCATTTT	-	TRBJ1-5	-	TRBV7-6
CASSVDQRFGEKLFF	TGTGCCAGCAGCGTGGATCAGAGGTTTGGCGAAAAACTGTTTTTT	-	TRBJ1-4	-	TRBV9
CASSLKQGINGYTF	TGTGCCAGCAGCCTGAAACAGGGTATCAATGGCTACACCTTC	-	TRBJ1-2	-	TRBV7-9
CSVAPRSGNTIYF	TGCAGCGTTGCCCCCCGGAGTGGAAACACCATATATTTT	-	TRBJ1-3	-	TRBV29-1
CASRGTSGNTIYF	TGTGCCAGCAGGGGGACATCTGGAAACACCATATATTTT	-	TRBJ1-3	-	TRBV2
CASSLGGTNGPSKLFF	TGCGCCAGCAGCTTGGGGGGCACAAACGGGCCGTCAAAACTGTTTTTT	-	TRBJ1-4	-	TRBV5-1
CSARDSYEQYF	TGCAGTGCTAGAGACAGCTACGAGCAGTACTTC	-	TRBJ2-7	few	TRBV20-1
CASSLSSDTQYF	TGTGCCAGCAGCTTGTCGTCCGATACGCAGTATTTT	-	TRBJ2-3	once	TRBV13
CASSQDGGPYNEQFF	TGTGCCAGCAGCCAAGACGGGGGGCCTTACAATGAGCAGTTCTTC	-	TRBJ2-1	-	TRBV14
CASNPTGVNTEAFF	TGTGCCAGTAACCCGACAGGGGTAAACACTGAAGCTTTCTTT	TRBD1	TRBJ1-1	few	TRBV19
CASSESGVSNQPQHF	TGTGCCAGCAGTGAATCAGGGGTTAGCAATCAGCCCCAGCATTTT	-	TRBJ1-5	-	TRBV25-1
CASSLAFMGRETQYF	TGTGCCAGCAGCTTAGCGTTTATGGGGCGGGAGACCCAGTACTTC	-	TRBJ2-5	-	TRBV7-6